The T cell receptor beta chain under discussion was sequenced for a study of technical replicates of blood from a few donors. Libraries were prepared by immunoSEQ multiplex PCR; TCRdb keeps only in-frame clonotypes and omits some of them. The sample holds over 60,000 clones, approximately 93% seen once. The source material was T cells isolated from PBMCs. The TCR originated in a human donor in good health.

The CDR3 sequence is CASSGALANTEAFF. The CDR3 nucleotides are TGTGCCAGCAGCGGAGCCTTGGCGAACACTGAAGCTTTCTTT. The rearrangement joins TRBV11-3 to TRBJ1-1; the D is unclear. From germline, CDR1 is SGHNT and CDR2 YENEEA. The germline V and J ends were trimmed by 5 bases and 1 base, with 11 bases remaining between them. CDR3 size: 14 residues.